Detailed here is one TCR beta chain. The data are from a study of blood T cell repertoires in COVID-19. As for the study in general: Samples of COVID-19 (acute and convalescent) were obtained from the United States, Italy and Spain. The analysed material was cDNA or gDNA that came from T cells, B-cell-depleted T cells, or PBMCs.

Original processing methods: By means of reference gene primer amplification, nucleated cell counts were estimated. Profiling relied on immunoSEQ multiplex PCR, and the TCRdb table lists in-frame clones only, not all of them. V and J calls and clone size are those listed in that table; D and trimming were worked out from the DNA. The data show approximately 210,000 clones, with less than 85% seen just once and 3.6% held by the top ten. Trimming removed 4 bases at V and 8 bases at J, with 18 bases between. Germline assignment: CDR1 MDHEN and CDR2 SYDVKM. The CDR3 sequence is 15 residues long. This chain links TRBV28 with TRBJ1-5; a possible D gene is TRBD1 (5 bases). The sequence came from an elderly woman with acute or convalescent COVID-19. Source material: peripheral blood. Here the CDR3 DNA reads TGTGCCAGCAGTTCCCCGGGGGTGGGGGGGGAGCCCCAGCATTTT. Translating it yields CASSSPGVGGEPQHF.